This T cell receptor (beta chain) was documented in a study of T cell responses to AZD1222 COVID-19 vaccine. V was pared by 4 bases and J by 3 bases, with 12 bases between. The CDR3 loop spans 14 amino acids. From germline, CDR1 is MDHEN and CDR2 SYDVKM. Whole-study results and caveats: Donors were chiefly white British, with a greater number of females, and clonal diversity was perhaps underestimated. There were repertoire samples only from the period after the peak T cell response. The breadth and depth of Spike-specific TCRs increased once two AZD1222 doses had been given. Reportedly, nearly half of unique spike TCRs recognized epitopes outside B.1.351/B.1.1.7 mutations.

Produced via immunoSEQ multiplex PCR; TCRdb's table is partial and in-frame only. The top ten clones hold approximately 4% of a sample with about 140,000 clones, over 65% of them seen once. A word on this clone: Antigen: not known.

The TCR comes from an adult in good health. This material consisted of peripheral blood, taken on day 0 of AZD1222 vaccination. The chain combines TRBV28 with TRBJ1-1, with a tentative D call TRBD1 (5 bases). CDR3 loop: CASSSTDGHTEAFF. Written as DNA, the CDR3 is TGTGCCAGCAGTTCGACAGACGGACACACTGAAGCTTTCTTT. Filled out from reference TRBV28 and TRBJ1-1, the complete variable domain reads DVKVTQSSRYLVKRTGEKVFLECVQDMDHENMFWYRQDPGLGLRLIYFSYDVKMKEKGDIPEGYSVSREKKERFSLILESASTNQTSMYLCASSSTDGHTEAFFGQGTRLTVV.